Below are 20 T cell receptor beta chains sequenced from a single sample in a study of CD8+CD57+ T cells in acquired aplastic anemia. TCR beta VDJ and CDR3 profiling used genomic DNA as template. TCRdb re-called the reads with MiXCR, one entry per CDR3 protein. The sample carries over 200,000 distinct CDR3 sequences, around 60% recorded once. The material sequenced was sorted CD4+, CD8+, or CD8+CD57+ T cells (not recorded which) from PBMCs. The receptors stem from a human donor in good health.

Of note for this clonotype: A read error is possible here, since a much larger clone lies one base away. V and J are TRBV12-3 or TRBV12-4 and TRBJ2-3; either TRBD1 or TRBD2 may fit D (5 bases each). CDR3 length equals 16 residues. Trimming removed 4 bases at V and 2 bases at J, with 16 bases between. The CDR3 DNA is TGTGCCAGCAGTTCACCCCGGGGCCCCGACACAGATACGCAGTATTTT. Translating it yields CASSSPRGPDTDTQYF.

This clonotype occurred many times. The rearrangement uses TRBV5-8 and TRBJ2-7, with D maybe TRBD1 (6 bases). The CDR3 contains 15 residues. CDR1 is SGHTS and CDR2 is YDEGEE in the germline V gene. Trimming removed 1 base at V and 0 bases at J, with 11 bases between. CDR3 bases: TGTGCCAGCAGCTTGCATGGACAGAGCTCCTACGAGCAGTACTTC. Protein sequence: CASSLHGQSSYEQYF.

The count of this clonotype is one. A read error may explain this, as a much larger clone is one base away. V and J are TRBV27 and TRBJ2-5; D is possibly TRBD1 or TRBD2 (5 bases each). The CDR3 has 15 residues. Germline CDR1 MNHEY, CDR2 SMNVEV (reference sequence). V lost 0 bases, J lost 2 bases, and 10 bases lay in between. CDR3 protein: CASSLSWGRQETQYF. The CDR3 DNA sequence: TGTGCCAGCAGTTTATCGTGGGGACGGCAAGAGACCCAGTACTTC.

This clonotype was seen many times. The chain carries TRBV9 and TRBJ1-1, with a tentative D call TRBD1 (5 bases). The CDR3 covers 11 residues. V lost 5 bases and J 8 bases, leaving 10 bases between the germline ends. Per the germline V gene, CDR1 is SGDLS and CDR2 is YYNGEE. The CDR3 here is CASRVTDEAFF. The CDR3 DNA reads as TGTGCCAGCAGGGTGACAGACGAAGCTTTCTTT.

This clonotype has more than one count but fewer than ten. A junction boundary mismatches the germline segment, possibly from a read error. This chain connects TRBV10-3 to TRBJ2-1; D perhaps matches TRBD1 (6 bases). From germline, CDR1 is ENHRY and CDR2 SYGVKD. The CDR3 loop spans 15 amino acids. CDR3 bases: TGTGCCAGCAGTTATCAGGGGACATTTGACAATGAGCAGTTCTTC. Translating gives CASSYQGTFDNEQFF.

This clonotype came up once. The chain links TRBV4-1 to TRBJ2-2, with 12 bases identical to TRBD1. J was trimmed by 6 bases and V by 1 base; bases with no gene match: 12. Per the germline V gene, CDR1 is MGHRA and CDR2 is YSYEKL. The CDR3 extends over 19 amino acids. CDR3 residues: CASSQATISGTGGSGELFF. CDR3 bases: TGCGCCAGCAGCCAAGCTACCATAAGCGGGACAGGGGGCTCCGGGGAGCTGTTTTTT.

The rearrangement joins TRBV6-5 to TRBJ2-5; D uncertain. Between the trimmed V and J ends, which lost 2 bases and 7 bases, there was a span of 11 bases. This CDR3 has 13 residues. Germline assignment: CDR1 MNHEY and CDR2 SVGAGI. The chain's CDR3 is CASSYGQVGTQYF. Written as DNA, the CDR3 is TGTGCCAGCAGTTACGGGCAGGTCGGGACCCAGTACTTC.

This clonotype was picked up a small number of times. The rearrangement uses TRBV7-3 and TRBJ2-1, with D perhaps assigned TRBD1 or TRBD2 (5 bases each). Trimming removed 2 bases from V and 4 bases from J, with 9 bases in between. This CDR3 contains 14 residues. Germline CDR1 and CDR2: SGHTA and FQGTGA. The CDR3 region has the DNA TGTGCCAGCAGCTTAGGGGGAGTTTACAATGAGCAGTTCTTC. Its translation: CASSLGGVYNEQFF.

The V gene is TRBV19, the J gene TRBJ2-1, with TRBD2 matching over 8 bases. Germline values: CDR1 LNHDA, CDR2 SQIVND (reference sequence). After removal of 11 bases from V and 1 base from J, the junction contained 16 bases not matched to a gene. This CDR3 has 17 amino acids. In DNA form, the CDR3 reads TGTGCCTCTAAGGCCACTAGCGGAGGGGGATCCTACAATGAGCAGTTCTTC. Translated: CASKATSGGGSYNEQFF.

Notes on this clonotype: A read error may explain this, as a much larger clone is one base away. The chain joins TRBV4-1 to TRBJ1-1; a possible D gene is TRBD1 (5 bases). V was shortened by 1 base and J by 0 bases, with 12 bases between the two germline ends. The CDR3 runs 16 residues. The germline V gene encodes CDR1 MGHRA and CDR2 YSYEKL. DNA for the CDR3: TGCGCCAGCAGCCAAGGACCACAGGACATGAACACTGAAGCTTTCTTT. Its protein is CASSQGPQDMNTEAFF.

The chain couples TRBV15 to TRBJ1-6; 8 nucleotides match TRBD1. This CDR3 is 15 amino acids long. The junction had 7 bases not matched to a gene; V was cut back by 0 bases and J by 12 bases. CDR1 is LNHNV, CDR2 YYDKDF, per germline (reference sequence). The CDR3 coding sequence is TGTGCCACCAGCAGAGATGGACAGGGAAACCGACCCCTCCACTTT. It translates to CATSRDGQGNRPLHF.

This clonotype was seen ten or more times. The chain recombines TRBV7-8 with TRBJ2-2, with 7 nucleotides matching TRBD1. In germline, CDR1 is SGHVS, CDR2 FQNEAQ. CDR3 size: 16 residues. V trimming: 5 bases; J trimming: 2 bases; junction bases outside the gene matches: 8. DNA of the CDR3: TGTGCCAGCAGCCTTCTCGAGGGGGCTAACACCGGGGAGCTGTTTTTT. This encodes CASSLLEGANTGELFF.

This clonotype was observed many times. The V call is TRBV6-1, the J call TRBJ2-7, with 7 bases that match TRBD1. With V trimmed by 4 bases and J by 6 bases, 3 bases remained unmatched. The CDR3 totals 12 residues. Per germline, CDR1 MNHNS and CDR2 SASEGT. DNA of the CDR3: TGTGCCAGCAGTGGATGGGACAGCGAGCAGTACTTC. Its translation is CASSGWDSEQYF.

This clonotype has more than one count but fewer than ten. The V and J genes are TRBV5-1 and TRBJ1-2, with D unclear. V lost 4 bases, J lost 0 bases, and 10 bases lay in between. Per germline, CDR1 SGHRS and CDR2 YFSETQ. This CDR3 comprises 14 residues. CDR3 nucleotide sequence: TGCGCCAGCAGCATGACTTCTACTAACTATGGCTACACCTTC. Protein product: CASSMTSTNYGYTF.

This clonotype has at least ten counts. The chain combines TRBV25-1 with TRBJ1-1; D might be TRBD1 (5 bases). With 3 bases removed from V and 7 bases from J, the gap between germline ends came to 15 bases. The CDR3 extends over 14 amino acids. CDR1 MGHDK and CDR2 SYGVNS come from the germline V gene. This CDR3 is CASSDTTWGFEAFF. The CDR3 nucleotides are TGTGCCAGCAGTGACACTACTTGGGGGTTTGAAGCTTTCTTT. Looking up the rest from reference TRBV25-1 and TRBJ1-1 gives the full variable domain: EADIYQTPRYLVIGTGKKITLECSQTMGHDKMYWYQQDPGMELHLIHYSYGVNSTEKGDLSSESTVSRIRTEHFPLTLESARPSHTSQYLCASSDTTWGFEAFFGQGTRLTVV.

This clonotype showed up just once. This chain joins TRBV5-1 and TRBJ2-3, with a weak D call TRBD1 (6 bases). The CDR3 spans 17 residues. The V gene's germline CDR1 is SGHRS and CDR2 YFSETQ. The V end was cut by 4 bases, the J end by 4 bases, with 22 bases between. CDR3 in amino acids: CASSRVSSTSGADTQYF. The CDR3 bases are TGCGCCAGCAGCCGTGTCTCCTCCACCTCAGGGGCAGATACGCAGTATTTT. The variable domain in full, completed from reference TRBV5-1 and TRBJ2-3, reads KAGVTQTPRYLIKTRGQQVTLSCSPISGHRSVSWYQQTPGQGLQFLFEYFSETQRNKGNFPGRFSGRQFSNSRSEMNVSTLELGDSALYLCASSRVSSTSGADTQYFGPGTRLTVL.

In this sample, this clonotype turned up many times. The chain links TRBV10-2 to TRBJ2-1, with 8 bases fitting TRBD2. The CDR3 loop spans 19 amino acids. In germline, CDR1 is WSHSY, CDR2 SAAADI. J was trimmed by 2 bases and V by 0 bases; bases with no gene match: 12. CDR3 nucleotides: TGCGCCAGCAGTGAGTCCGGTCTTAGCGGGGCTACCACCTACAATGAGCAGTTCTTC. This codes for CASSESGLSGATTYNEQFF.

The rearrangement uses TRBV10-3 and TRBJ1-5, with TRBD1 identical over 8 bases. Trimming cost V 3 bases and J 0 bases; bases outside gene matches: 4. This CDR3 is 16 amino acids long. CDR1 is ENHRY and CDR2 is SYGVKD in the germline V gene. The CDR3, as DNA: TGTGCCATCAGTGACAGGGGGCTTGGTAGCAATCAGCCCCAGCATTTT. It yields the protein CAISDRGLGSNQPQHF.

The rearrangement joins TRBV10-3 to TRBJ2-7; either TRBD1 or TRBD2 may fit D (5 bases each). Germline V gene sequence: CDR1 ENHRY, CDR2 SYGVKD. The CDR3 loop spans 15 amino acids. The V end lost 0 bases, the J end lost 0 bases, and 9 bases lay between the germline ends. The DNA of the CDR3 is TGTGCCATCAGTGAGTCTACGGGGCACTCCTACGAGCAGTACTTC. This sequence encodes CAISESTGHSYEQYF.

As for this clonotype: The junction departs from the called germline gene at one end, perhaps through a read error. This sequence joins TRBV27 and TRBJ2-1; 7 bases map to TRBD1. The CDR3 is 15 amino acids. Germline V gene lookup returns CDR1 MNHEY and CDR2 SMNVEV (reference sequence). In DNA form, the CDR3 reads TGTGCCAGCAGTGGACAGGACTTCTCCTACAATGAGCATTTCTTC. Protein sequence: CASSGQDFSYNEHFF.